This record covers a single T cell receptor beta chain. Its cognate antigen is unknown. This entry belongs to a study of OX40 agonist ivuxolimab in advanced cancers. Study-level background: Ivuxolimab is an agonistic anti-OX40 (CD134) antibody, and patients were treated with it. Those enrolled were less than 85% male, with a mean age of roughly 60 years and ages from roughly 23 to 79.

The data were produced by immunoSEQ multiplex PCR, yet TCRdb's version contains in-frame clones alone and is incomplete. This sample has about 55,000 clones, with more than 75% found just once. Trimming stripped 3 bases from V and 4 bases from J, with 11 bases between. The germline CDR1 and CDR2 sequences are SGDLS and YYNGEE. The CDR3 spans 15 residues. Study-wide findings and caveats: Certain nonresponders additionally had low normalized T-cell clonal expansion.

The sequence derives from an adult with an advanced solid tumor such as melanoma, head and neck, liver or kidney cancer. This chain connects TRBV9 to TRBJ2-6, with D possibly matching TRBD1 (6 bases). Sequencing used CD4+ or CD8+ T cells sorted from blood, obtained in a trial of the OX40 agonist ivuxolimab. CDR3 loop: CASSEGVRGANVLTF. The DNA for the CDR3 is TGTGCCAGCAGCGAGGGGGTGAGAGGGGCCAACGTCCTGACTTTC.